The clone carrying this T cell receptor (beta chain) was detected ten times or more. These data originate in a study of neurological immune-mediated disorders. A single record per CDR3 protein comes from TCRdb applying MiXCR to the 5' RACE reads. This sample has tens of thousands of distinct CDR3 sequences, with 15% to 20% found just once. CDR3 length equals 14 residues. Trimming shortened V by 2 bases and J by 1 base, and 9 bases separated the two germline ends. Germline lookup yields CDR1 DFQATT and CDR2 SNEGSKA (reference sequence). The sequencing sample was made of PBMCs. The V and J genes are TRBV20-1 and TRBJ1-5; D gene ambiguous. The clonotype comes from a middle-aged woman in good health. CDR3 in DNA: TGCAGTGCTAGACCAGAGCTGAGCAATCAGCCCCAGCATTTT. This codes for CSARPELSNQPQHF.